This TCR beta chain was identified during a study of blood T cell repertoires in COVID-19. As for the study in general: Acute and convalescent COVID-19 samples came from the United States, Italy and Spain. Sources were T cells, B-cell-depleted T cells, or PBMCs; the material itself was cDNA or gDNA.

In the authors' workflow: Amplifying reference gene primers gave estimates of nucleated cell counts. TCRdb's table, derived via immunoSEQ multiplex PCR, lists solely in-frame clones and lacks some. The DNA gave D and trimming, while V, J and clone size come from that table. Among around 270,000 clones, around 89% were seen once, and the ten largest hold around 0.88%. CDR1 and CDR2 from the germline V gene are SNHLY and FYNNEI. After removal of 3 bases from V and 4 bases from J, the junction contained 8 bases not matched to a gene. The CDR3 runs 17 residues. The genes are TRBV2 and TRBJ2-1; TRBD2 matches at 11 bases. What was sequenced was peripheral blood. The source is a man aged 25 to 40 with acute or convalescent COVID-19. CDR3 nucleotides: TGTGCCAGCAGTGAGCGACTAGCGGGATCTCGGTACAATGAGCAGTTCTTC. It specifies CASSERLAGSRYNEQFF.